The 20 T cell receptor beta chains listed next were all sequenced from one sample in a study of blood T cell repertoires in COVID-19. Assay: immunoSEQ multiplex PCR; the TCRdb copy retains only in-frame clones and omits some. Here the sample spans approximately 120,000 clones, 86% being singletons. The sequencing input was peripheral blood. Every receptor here comes from a human donor in a cohort sampled during active COVID-19.

The chain joins TRBV12-5 to TRBJ2-2; D possibly corresponds to TRBD2 (6 bases). Trimming shortened V by 0 bases and J by 1 base, and 15 bases separated the two germline ends. The germline CDR1 and CDR2 sequences are LGHNT and FRNRAP. CDR3 length: 18 amino acids. Written as DNA, the CDR3 is TGTGCTAGTGGTTTGGTACTGTTCGGGCGGGGGAACACCGGGGAGCTGTTTTTT. Translation: CASGLVLFGRGNTGELFF.

The genes are TRBV11-2 and TRBJ1-1; 8 bases align to TRBD1. J gave up 4 bases and V 5 bases, and 6 bases lay outside the gene matches. This CDR3 has 14 amino acids. Germline CDR1 SGHAT, CDR2 FQNNGV. CDR3 protein: CASSQDRVSTEAFF. CDR3 sequence (DNA): TGTGCCAGCAGCCAGGACAGGGTGAGCACTGAAGCTTTCTTT.

The CDR3 coding sequence is TGTGCCACCAGTGATCCCACTTCAACAGGGTGGGGCAATCAGCCCCAGCATTTT. It specifies CATSDPTSTGWGNQPQHF. The rearrangement joins TRBV24-1 to TRBJ1-5, with D possibly TRBD1 on 6 matching bases. Trimming pared 3 bases from V and 2 bases from J, leaving 19 bases between. The CDR3 sequence is 18 residues long. Germline CDR1 and CDR2: KGHDR and SFDVKD.

This rearrangement joins TRBV7-2 to TRBJ2-4; TRBD1 matches at 7 bases. The CDR3 runs to 15 residues. Germline-derived CDR1 and CDR2 are SGHTA and FQGNSA. Germline trimming cut 1 base from V and 4 bases from J; bases unmatched to any gene: 4. The CDR3 spells CASSLGSRGKNIQYF. CDR3 in DNA: TGTGCCAGCAGCTTAGGGTCCAGGGGGAAAAACATTCAGTACTTC.

The rearrangement links TRBV12-1 to TRBJ2-5; the D call TRBD2 from the table was never checked on the DNA. TRBV12-1 is designated a pseudogene. The CDR3 spans 15 residues. Written as DNA, the CDR3 is TGTGCCAGCAGCTTTCGGGGGGGAAGGCAAGAGACCCAGTACTTC. Its protein is CASSFRGGRQETQYF.

As DNA, the CDR3 is TGTGCTAGTGGTTGGTTGACAGGGCTAACCCAGTACTTC. Amino acids: CASGWLTGLTQYF. This chain links TRBV12-5 with TRBJ2-5; 7 bases are shared with TRBD1. There are 13 residues in the CDR3. CDR1 and CDR2 (germline): LGHNT, FRNRAP. The V gene end was trimmed by 4 bases and the J gene end by 8 bases; junction bases not matched to a gene: 7.

The chain is built from TRBV5-4 and TRBJ2-7, with a tentative D call TRBD2 (6 bases). Germline V gives CDR1 SGHNT, CDR2 YYREEE (reference sequence). This CDR3 comprises 15 residues. Trimming cost V 3 bases and J 1 base, with 14 bases left between them. In DNA, the CDR3 is TGTGCCAGCAGCTCGATGGGGCTAGCGTCCTACGAGCAGTACTTC. Protein: CASSSMGLASYEQYF.

The chain employs TRBV11-2 and TRBJ1-2, with 12 bases matching TRBD1. The CDR3 runs to 15 residues. In germline, CDR1 is SGHAT, CDR2 FQNNGV. The trim removed 0 bases at V and 8 bases at J, leaving 4 bases unmatched. The CDR3 region is CASSLEGQGARGYTF. Here the CDR3 DNA reads TGTGCCAGCAGCTTAGAGGGACAGGGGGCGAGGGGCTACACCTTC.

The V call is TRBV6-4, the J call TRBJ2-3, with D maybe TRBD1 (5 bases). This CDR3 has 15 amino acids. Deletions cut 0 bases from V and 4 bases from J, with 11 bases between. Per germline, CDR1 MRHNA and CDR2 SNTAGT. The DNA of the CDR3 is TGTGCCAGCAGTGACTCGATAGGGGCGGCAGATACGCAGTATTTT. Protein sequence: CASSDSIGAADTQYF.

CDR3 bases: TGTGCCAGCAGCGTAGGCGAAGAGACCCAGTACTTC. It yields the protein CASSVGEETQYF. The V gene is TRBV9, the J gene TRBJ2-5; D call uncertain. The CDR3 spans 12 residues. V shed 0 bases and J shed 3 bases, with 3 bases lying between them. Germline V gene lookup returns CDR1 SGDLS and CDR2 YYNGEE.

V and J are TRBV5-1 and TRBJ2-3; TRBD2 aligns across 9 bases. Germline V gene lookup returns CDR1 SGHRS and CDR2 YFSETQ. This CDR3 region has 16 residues. V lost 5 bases to trimming and J lost 1 base; unmatched junction nucleotides: 8. For the CDR3, the DNA is TGCGCCAGCAGAACTCCGCGGACTAGCGGCACAGATACGCAGTATTTT. Protein: CASRTPRTSGTDTQYF.

This chain joins TRBV7-9 and TRBJ2-5; TRBD1 agrees at 9 bases. Germline V gene data show CDR1 as SEHNR and CDR2 as FQNEAQ (reference sequence). The V segment lost 5 bases and the J segment 5 bases; nucleotides outside the gene matches: 9. This CDR3 spans 15 amino acids. CDR3 loop: CASSPWGTGRETQYF. In nucleotides, the CDR3 is TGTGCCAGCAGCCCCTGGGGGACAGGGAGGGAGACCCAGTACTTC.

The CDR3 DNA sequence: TGTGCCAGTACCTCTCCAGGGGGGCCACGAGAGACCCAGTACTTC. It encodes CASTSPGGPRETQYF. The chain employs TRBV19 and TRBJ2-5; weak D call: TRBD1 (7 bases). Germline values: CDR1 LNHDA, CDR2 SQIVND (reference sequence). V lost 7 bases to trimming and J lost 4 bases, with 19 bases between them. The CDR3 length is 15 residues.

V usage is TRBV7-3 and J usage is TRBJ1-1; D unresolved. The CDR3 covers 15 residues. The germline V gene encodes CDR1 SGHTA and CDR2 FQGTGA. The V end lost 2 bases, the J end lost 1 base, and 11 bases lay between the germline ends. Here the CDR3 DNA reads TGTGCCAGCAGCTTAGCCGGGGAGGGGAACACTGAAGCTTTCTTT. Translating it yields CASSLAGEGNTEAFF.

The V gene is TRBV7-2, the J gene TRBJ1-2; the D gene is possibly TRBD1 (6 bases). Trimming removed 5 bases from V and 0 bases from J, with 16 bases in between. The V gene's germline CDR1 is SGHTA and CDR2 FQGNSA. The CDR3 spans 16 residues. CDR3 nucleotide sequence: TGTGCCAGCAGCCCCACGGGAGGGGGAACTAACTATGGCTACACCTTC. Its translation is CASSPTGGGTNYGYTF.

The CDR3 DNA is TGTGCCAGCAGCCCTAAAACCGGACAGGGGGCGTCGGATACGCAGTATTTT. Its protein product is CASSPKTGQGASDTQYF. This rearrangement joins TRBV5-4 to TRBJ2-3; 11 bases align to TRBD1. Germline loops: CDR1 SGHNT, CDR2 YYREEE (reference sequence). Unmatched junction bases numbered 13, after V lost 4 bases and J lost 6 bases. The length of the CDR3 is 17 residues.

The chain combines TRBV27 with TRBJ2-7; the match to TRBD2 covers 10 bases. V lost 3 bases, J lost 4 bases, and 6 bases stayed unmatched. Germline loops: CDR1 MNHEY, CDR2 SMNVEV (reference sequence). The CDR3 contains 15 residues. CDR3 nucleotide sequence: TGTGCCAGCAGTTTCTCGGCTAGCGGGAGTTACGAGCAGTACTTC. Translating gives CASSFSASGSYEQYF.

The rearrangement uses TRBV6-2 or TRBV6-3 and TRBJ2-1; D gene unclear. V was trimmed by 2 bases and J by 0 bases, leaving 8 bases between them. This CDR3 region has 15 residues. The germline CDR1 and CDR2 sequences are MNHEY and SVGEGT. The CDR3 protein is CASSYGRSSYNEQFF. CDR3 sequence (DNA): TGTGCCAGCAGTTACGGAAGGAGCTCCTACAATGAGCAGTTCTTC.

This chain links TRBV18 with TRBJ2-7; TRBD1 agrees at 7 bases. After removal of 3 bases from V and 6 bases from J, the junction contained 8 bases not matched to a gene. Germline assignment: CDR1 KGHSH and CDR2 LQKENI. The CDR3 has 14 residues. In nucleotides, the CDR3 is TGTGCCAGCTCACCGGCAGGGGGAACGGGCGAGCAGTACTTC. Amino acid sequence: CASSPAGGTGEQYF.

V is TRBV6-5 and J is TRBJ2-7; 7 nucleotides align to TRBD2. Per the germline V gene, CDR1 is MNHEY and CDR2 is SVGAGI. The CDR3 sequence is 14 residues long. Losses at the gene ends were 0 bases for V and 4 bases for J; bases not matched to a gene: 3. The CDR3 loop reads CASSYSGTIYEQYF. Here the CDR3 DNA reads TGTGCCAGCAGTTACTCCGGGACTATTTACGAGCAGTACTTC.